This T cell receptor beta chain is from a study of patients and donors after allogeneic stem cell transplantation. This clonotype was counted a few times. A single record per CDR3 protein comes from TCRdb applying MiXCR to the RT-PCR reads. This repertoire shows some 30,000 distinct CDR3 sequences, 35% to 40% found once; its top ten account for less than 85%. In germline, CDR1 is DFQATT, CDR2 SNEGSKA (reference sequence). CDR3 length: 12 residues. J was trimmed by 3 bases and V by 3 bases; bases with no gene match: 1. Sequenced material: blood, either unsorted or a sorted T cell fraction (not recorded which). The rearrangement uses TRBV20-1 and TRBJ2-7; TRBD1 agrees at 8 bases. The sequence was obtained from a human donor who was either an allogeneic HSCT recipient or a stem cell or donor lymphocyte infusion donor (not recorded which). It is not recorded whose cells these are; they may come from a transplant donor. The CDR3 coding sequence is TGCAGTGCTAGGGACAGGGTCTACGAGCAGTACTTC. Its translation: CSARDRVYEQYF.